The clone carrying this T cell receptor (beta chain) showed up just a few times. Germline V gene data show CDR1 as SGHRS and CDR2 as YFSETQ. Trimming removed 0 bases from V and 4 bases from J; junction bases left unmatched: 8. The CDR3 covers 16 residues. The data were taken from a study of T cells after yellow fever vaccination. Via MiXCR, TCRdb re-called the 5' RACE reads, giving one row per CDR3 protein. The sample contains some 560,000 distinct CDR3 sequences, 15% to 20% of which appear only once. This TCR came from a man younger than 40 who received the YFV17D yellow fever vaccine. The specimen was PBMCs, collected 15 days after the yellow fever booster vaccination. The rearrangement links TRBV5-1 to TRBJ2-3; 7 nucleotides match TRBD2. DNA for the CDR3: TGCGCCAGCAGCTTGGCCGCGGCGGGAGAAGCAGATACGCAGTATTTT. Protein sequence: CASSLAAAGEADTQYF.